The following is a TCR beta chain sequence with its context. This entry belongs to a study of CD8 T cells in Susac syndrome. Control patients had untreated stable or active relapsing-remitting multiple sclerosis by revised McDonald criteria. The RNA, about 0.45 to 1 ug, was put through reverse transcription using random hexamers. Each CDR3 protein is one row after TCRdb ran MiXCR on the immunoSEQ multiplex PCR reads. The sample carries 40,000 to 55,000 distinct CDR3 sequences, around 93% recorded once. V lost 2 bases, J lost 0 bases, and 13 bases lay in between. The CDR3 loop spans 16 amino acids. Germline V gene data show CDR1 as MNHNS and CDR2 as SASEGT.

This receptor was obtained from a human donor with multiple sclerosis. The chain uses TRBV6-1 and TRBJ1-1; D not certain. Sequenced: CD8+ T cells from PBMCs. The CDR3 region is CASSEYRDFMNTEAFF. The CDR3 region has the DNA TGTGCCAGCAGTGAATACCGGGATTTCATGAACACTGAAGCTTTCTTT.